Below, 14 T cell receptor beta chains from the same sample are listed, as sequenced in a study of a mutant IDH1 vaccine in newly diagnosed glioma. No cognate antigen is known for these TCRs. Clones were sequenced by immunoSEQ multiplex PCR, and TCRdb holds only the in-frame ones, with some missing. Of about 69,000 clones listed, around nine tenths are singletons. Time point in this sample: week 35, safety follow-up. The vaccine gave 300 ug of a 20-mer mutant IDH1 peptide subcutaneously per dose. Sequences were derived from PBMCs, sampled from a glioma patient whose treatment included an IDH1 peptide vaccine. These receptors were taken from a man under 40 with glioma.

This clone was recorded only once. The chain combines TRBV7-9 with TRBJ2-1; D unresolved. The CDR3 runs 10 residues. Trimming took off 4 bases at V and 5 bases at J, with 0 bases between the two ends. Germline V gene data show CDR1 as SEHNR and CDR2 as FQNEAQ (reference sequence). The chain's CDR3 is CASSYNEQFF. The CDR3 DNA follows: TGTGCCAGCAGCTACAATGAGCAGTTCTTC. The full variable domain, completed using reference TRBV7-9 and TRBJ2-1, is DTGVSQNPRHKITKRGQNVTFRCDPISEHNRLYWYRQTLGQGPEFLTYFQNEAQLEKSRLLSDRFSAERPKGSFSTLEIQRTEQGDSAMYLCASSYNEQFFGPGTRLTVL.

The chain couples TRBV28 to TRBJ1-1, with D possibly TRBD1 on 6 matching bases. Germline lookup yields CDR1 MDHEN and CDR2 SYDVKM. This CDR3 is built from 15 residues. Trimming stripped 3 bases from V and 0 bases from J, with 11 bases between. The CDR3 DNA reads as TGTGCCAGCAGTTTGGCAGGGGACATGAACACTGAAGCTTTCTTT. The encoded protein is CASSLAGDMNTEAFF. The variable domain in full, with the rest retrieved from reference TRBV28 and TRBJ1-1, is DVKVTQSSRYLVKRTGEKVFLECVQDMDHENMFWYRQDPGLGLRLIYFSYDVKMKEKGDIPEGYSVSREKKERFSLILESASTNQTSMYLCASSLAGDMNTEAFFGQGTRLTVV.

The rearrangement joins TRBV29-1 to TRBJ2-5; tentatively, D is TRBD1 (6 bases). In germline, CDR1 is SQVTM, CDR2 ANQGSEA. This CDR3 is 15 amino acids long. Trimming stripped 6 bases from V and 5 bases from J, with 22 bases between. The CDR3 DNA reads TGCAGCGTCGGCCCGAGGGGGACCGACGGTGAGACCCAGTACTTC. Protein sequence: CSVGPRGTDGETQYF.

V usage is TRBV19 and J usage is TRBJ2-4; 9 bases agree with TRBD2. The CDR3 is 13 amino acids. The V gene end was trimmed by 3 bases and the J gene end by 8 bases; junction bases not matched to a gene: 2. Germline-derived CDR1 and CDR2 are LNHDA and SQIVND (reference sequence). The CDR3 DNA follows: TGTGCCAGTAGTATGGGACTAGCTGACATTCAGTACTTC. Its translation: CASSMGLADIQYF.

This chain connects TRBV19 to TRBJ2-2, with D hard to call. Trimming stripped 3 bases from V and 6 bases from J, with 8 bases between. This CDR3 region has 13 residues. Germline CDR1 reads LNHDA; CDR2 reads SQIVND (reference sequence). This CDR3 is CASSILRAGELFF. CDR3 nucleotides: TGTGCCAGTAGTATTCTCCGTGCCGGGGAGCTGTTTTTT.

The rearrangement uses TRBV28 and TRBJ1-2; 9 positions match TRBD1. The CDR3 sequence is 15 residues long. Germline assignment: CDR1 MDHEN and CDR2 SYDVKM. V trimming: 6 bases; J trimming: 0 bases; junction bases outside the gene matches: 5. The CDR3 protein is CASSSRQGANYGYTF. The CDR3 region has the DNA TGTGCCAGCAGCTCACGACAGGGGGCTAACTATGGCTACACCTTC.

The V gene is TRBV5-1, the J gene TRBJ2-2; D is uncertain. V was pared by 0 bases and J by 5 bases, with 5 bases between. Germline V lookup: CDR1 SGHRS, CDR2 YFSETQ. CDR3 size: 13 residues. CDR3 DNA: TGCGCCAGCAGCTTGGCCGGTACCGGGGAGCTGTTTTTT. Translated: CASSLAGTGELFF.

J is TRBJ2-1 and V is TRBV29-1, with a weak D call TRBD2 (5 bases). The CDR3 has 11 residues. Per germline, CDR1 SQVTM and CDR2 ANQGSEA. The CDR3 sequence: CSKKRGSEQFF. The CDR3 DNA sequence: TGCAGTAAGAAACGAGGGAGTGAGCAGTTCTTC.

The CDR3 sequence: CASSTGANTEAFF. DNA of the CDR3: TGTGCCAGCAGTACCGGGGCGAACACTGAAGCTTTCTTT. V and J are TRBV11-2 and TRBJ1-1; maybe TRBD1 (5 bases). CDR3 size: 13 residues. V was cut by 6 bases and J by 1 base, with 9 bases left in between. Germline values: CDR1 SGHAT, CDR2 FQNNGV.

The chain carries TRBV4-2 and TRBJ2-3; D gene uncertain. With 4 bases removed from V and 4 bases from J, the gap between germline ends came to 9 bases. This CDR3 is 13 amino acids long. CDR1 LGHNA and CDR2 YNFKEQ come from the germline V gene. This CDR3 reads CASSPQKPDTQYF. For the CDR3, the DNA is TGTGCCAGCAGCCCCCAAAAGCCAGATACGCAGTATTTT.

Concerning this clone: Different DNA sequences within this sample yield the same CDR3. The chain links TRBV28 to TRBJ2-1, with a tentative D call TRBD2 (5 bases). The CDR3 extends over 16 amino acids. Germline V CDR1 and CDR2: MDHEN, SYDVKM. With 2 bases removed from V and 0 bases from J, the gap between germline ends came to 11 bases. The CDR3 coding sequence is TGTGCCAGCAGTTTAGGCGGAGGAAGCTCCTACAATGAGCAGTTCTTC. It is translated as CASSLGGGSSYNEQFF.

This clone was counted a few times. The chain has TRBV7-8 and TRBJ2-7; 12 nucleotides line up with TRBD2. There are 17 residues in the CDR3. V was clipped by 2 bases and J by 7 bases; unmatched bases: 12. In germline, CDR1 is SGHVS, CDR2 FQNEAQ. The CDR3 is CASSLFSLAGGPREQYF. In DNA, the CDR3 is TGTGCCAGCAGCTTATTTTCGCTAGCGGGGGGGCCAAGGGAGCAGTACTTC. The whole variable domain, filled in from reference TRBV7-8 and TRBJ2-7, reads GAGVSQSPRYKVAKRGQDVALRCDPISGHVSLFWYQQALGQGPEFLTYFQNEAQLDKSGLPSDRFFAERPEGSVSTLKIQRTQQEDSAVYLCASSLFSLAGGPREQYFGPGTRLTVT.

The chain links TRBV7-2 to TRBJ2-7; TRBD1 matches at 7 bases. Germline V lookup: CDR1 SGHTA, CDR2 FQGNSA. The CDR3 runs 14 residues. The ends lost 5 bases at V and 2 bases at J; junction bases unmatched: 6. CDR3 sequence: CASSQQGSAYEQYF. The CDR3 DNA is TGTGCCAGCAGCCAACAGGGGTCTGCCTACGAGCAGTACTTC.

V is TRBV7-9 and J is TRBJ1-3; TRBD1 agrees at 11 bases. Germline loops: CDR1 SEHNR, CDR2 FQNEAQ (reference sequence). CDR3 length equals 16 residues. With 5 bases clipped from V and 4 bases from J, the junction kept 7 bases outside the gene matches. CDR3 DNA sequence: TGTGCCAGCAGCCCCGGACAGGGGGCTGCAGGAAACACCATATATTTT. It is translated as CASSPGQGAAGNTIYF.